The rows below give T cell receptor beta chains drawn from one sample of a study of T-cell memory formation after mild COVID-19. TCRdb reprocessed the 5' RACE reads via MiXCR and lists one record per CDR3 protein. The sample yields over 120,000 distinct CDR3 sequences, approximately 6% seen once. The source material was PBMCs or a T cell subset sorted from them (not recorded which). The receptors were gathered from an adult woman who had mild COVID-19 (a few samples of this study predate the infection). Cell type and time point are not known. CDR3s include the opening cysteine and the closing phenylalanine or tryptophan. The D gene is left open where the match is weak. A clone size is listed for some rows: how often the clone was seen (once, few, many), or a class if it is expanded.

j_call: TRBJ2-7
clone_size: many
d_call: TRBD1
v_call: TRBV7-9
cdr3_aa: CASSQGQSTYEQYF
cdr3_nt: TGTGCCAGCAGCCAGGGACAGTCCACCTACGAGCAGTACTTC

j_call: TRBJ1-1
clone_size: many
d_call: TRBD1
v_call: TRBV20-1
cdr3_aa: CSAREDRATEAFF
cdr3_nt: TGCAGTGCTAGAGAGGACAGGGCCACTGAAGCTTTCTTT

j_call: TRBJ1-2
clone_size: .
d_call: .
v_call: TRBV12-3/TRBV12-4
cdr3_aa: CATLSPLGDTSNYGYTF
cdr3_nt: TGTGCCACCCTATCTCCTTTGGGGGACACATCTAACTATGGCTACACCTTC

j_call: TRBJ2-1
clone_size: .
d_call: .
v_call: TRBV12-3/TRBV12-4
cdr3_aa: CASSRSPVSSYNEQFF
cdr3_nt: TGTGCCAGCAGTCGGTCCCCCGTAAGCTCCTACAATGAGCAGTTCTTC

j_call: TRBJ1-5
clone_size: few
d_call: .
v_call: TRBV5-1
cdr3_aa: CASSRGINQPQHF
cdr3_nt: TGCGCCAGCAGTCGAGGGATCAATCAGCCCCAGCATTTT

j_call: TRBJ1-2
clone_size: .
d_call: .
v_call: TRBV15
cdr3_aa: CATSRERGTGYGYTF
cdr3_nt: TGTGCCACCAGCAGAGAACGCGGGACCGGTTATGGCTACACCTTC

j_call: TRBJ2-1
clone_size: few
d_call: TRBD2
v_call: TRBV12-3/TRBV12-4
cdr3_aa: CASSSRGGANEQFF
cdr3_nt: TGTGCCAGCAGTTCGCGCGGGGGGGCCAATGAGCAGTTCTTC

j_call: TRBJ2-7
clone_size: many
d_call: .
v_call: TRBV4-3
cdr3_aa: CASSLALDGRYEQYF
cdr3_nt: TGCGCCAGCAGCCTTGCTTTGGACGGCCGGTACGAGCAGTACTTC

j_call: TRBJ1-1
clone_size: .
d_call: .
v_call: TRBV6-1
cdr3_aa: CASSYDLEGDTEAFF
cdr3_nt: TGTGCCAGCAGTTATGACCTAGAAGGGGACACTGAAGCTTTCTTT

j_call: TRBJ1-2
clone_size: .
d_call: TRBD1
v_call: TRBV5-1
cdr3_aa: CASSPTGFNYGYTF
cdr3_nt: TGCGCCAGCAGCCCGACAGGGTTCAACTATGGCTACACCTTC

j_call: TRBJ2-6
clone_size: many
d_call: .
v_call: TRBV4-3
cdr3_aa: CASSQDKGVGANVLTF
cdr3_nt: TGCGCCAGCAGCCAAGATAAGGGAGTTGGGGCCAACGTCCTGACTTTC

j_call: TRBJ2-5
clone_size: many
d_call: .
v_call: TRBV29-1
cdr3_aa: CSVVPSPYNGETQYF
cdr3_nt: TGCAGCGTTGTCCCCTCTCCCTATAATGGGGAGACCCAGTACTTC

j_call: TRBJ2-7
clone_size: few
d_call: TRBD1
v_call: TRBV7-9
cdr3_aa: CASSLRTGGDEQYF
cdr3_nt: TGTGCCAGCAGCTTAAGGACAGGGGGCGACGAGCAGTACTTC

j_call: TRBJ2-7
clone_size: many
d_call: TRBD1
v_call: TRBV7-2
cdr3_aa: CASSTPQGVGGEQYF
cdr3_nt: TGTGCCAGCAGCACACCACAGGGGGTTGGGGGCGAGCAGTACTTC